The present TCR beta chain was sequenced within a study of T-cell reconstitution after alpha-beta-depleted transplantation in children. This clonotype was recorded many times. Its specificity is not known. Unique molecular identifiers tagged the TCRbeta library. TCRdb redid the calling of the PCR reads with MiXCR, one entry per CDR3 protein. The data hold 700,000 to 850,000 distinct CDR3 sequences, with around 17% observed a single time. General study findings and limits: Surviving recipient T cells and thymic progenitors underlay high day-60 TCRbeta diversity in some patients. T cells produced anew were the main source of T-cell counts and diversity one year after transplant. Alpha-beta T cells about two months after transplant reportedly derived from several hundred expanded graft clones.

With 3 bases clipped from V and 3 bases from J, the junction kept 11 bases outside the gene matches. The germline V gene encodes CDR1 DFQATT and CDR2 SNEGSKA (reference sequence). The CDR3 totals 16 residues. The chain joins TRBV20-1 to TRBJ2-3, with 8 bases matching TRBD2. The receptor comes from a male patient younger than 18 who had a stem cell transplant for acute lymphoblastic leukemia, so the T cells may come from the graft donor. The source was PBMCs, mostly from graft donor cells, collected 360 days after TCRalphabeta/CD19-depleted stem cell transplant. The CDR3 region is CSARVPGGSLTDTQYF. The CDR3 nucleotides read TGCAGTGCTAGGGTGCCGGGAGGGTCCCTTACAGATACGCAGTATTTT.